A selection of T cell receptor beta chains follows, all from one sample in a study of blood T cell repertoires in COVID-19. Sequencing was performed with immunoSEQ multiplex PCR; in TCRdb, only in-frame clones are kept and a portion is missing. This table has 300,000 to 350,000 clones, more than 70% appearing once. The sample consisted of PBMCs or T cells enriched from blood (not recorded which). The receptors were sampled from a woman aged 30 to 39 who had been exposed to COVID-19. Each CDR3 is given with its conserved first and last residue.

j_gene,v_gene,CDR3aa
TRBJ2-7,TRBV25-1,CASSGRIWASEQYF
TRBJ2-7,TRBV19,CASSTGLAGLKYF
TRBJ1-2,TRBV5-1,CASSLTRGGLSYGYTF
TRBJ2-1,TRBV6-2/TRBV6-3,CASSYSISPRGEAYNEQFF
TRBJ2-3,TRBV6-1,CASSDMAEADTQYF
TRBJ1-6,TRBV9,CASSVAGTGVSSPLHF
TRBJ1-6,TRBV12-3/TRBV12-4,CASKGNSSPLHF
TRBJ2-1,TRBV15,CATSRGGTPEQFF
TRBJ2-2,TRBV7-3,CASSPGLADVNTGELFF
TRBJ2-7,TRBV4-2,CASSQEGLAGGGYEQYF
TRBJ1-1,TRBV2,CASSKTTGTTEAFF
TRBJ2-7,TRBV9,CASSVEDRGLEQYF
TRBJ1-6,TRBV5-8,CASSSTQGLPWRF
TRBJ2-7,TRBV3-1/TRBV3-2,CASSQVPSGRAYEQYF
TRBJ1-5,TRBV6-5,CASSPDRGSNQPQHF
TRBJ1-1,TRBV6-5,CASRQEEMNTEAFF
TRBJ2-5,TRBV5-4,CASSWGQAGETQYF
TRBJ1-1,TRBV29-1,CSVEGGGGTEAFF
TRBJ2-7,TRBV4-2,CASSQDHQASGPREQYF
TRBJ1-5,TRBV6-5,CASSYGAYQPQHF
TRBJ1-6,TRBV28,CASRGQLRDNSPLHF
TRBJ2-1,TRBV27,CASSLYSSYNEQFF
TRBJ2-7,TRBV28,CASSPAPFQLAGLTYEQYF
TRBJ1-2,TRBV3-1/TRBV3-2,CASSQSATYGYTF
TRBJ2-7,TRBV6-5,CASRYSMYEQYF
TRBJ1-6,TRBV10-2,CASRQGINNSPLHF
TRBJ2-3,TRBV3-1/TRBV3-2,CASSQGPLRGRHTDTQYF
TRBJ2-3,TRBV19,CASSLPLAGPSTDTQYF
TRBJ1-3,TRBV6-5,CASSYSTGGGNTIYF
TRBJ2-3,TRBV5-1,CASSLGLAGGRADTQYF
TRBJ2-3,TRBV7-9,CASSLWGDTDTQYF
TRBJ1-3,TRBV11-2,CASRSQGDGNTIYF
TRBJ2-1,TRBV11-2,CASSLGQVYNEQFF
TRBJ2-5,TRBV19,CASSIELSGSPETQYF
TRBJ2-7,TRBV5-1,CASSLGQGEYEQYF
TRBJ1-1,TRBV7-9,CASSFVGQGVDAFF
TRBJ2-1,TRBV27,CASKTSGRDGEQFF
TRBJ2-2,TRBV5-1,CASSSTGVGAGELFF
TRBJ2-3,TRBV6-2/TRBV6-3,CASSYSKGSGIDTQYF
TRBJ1-1,TRBV10-3,CAIRAQGNTEAFF
TRBJ2-1,TRBV27,CASRVGQTPGLARNEQFF
TRBJ2-3,TRBV12-3/TRBV12-4,CASSFGPDTQYF
TRBJ2-3,TRBV5-6,CASSLLGPTDTQYF
TRBJ2-5,TRBV5-1,CASSLLSETQYF
TRBJ1-5,TRBV19,CASSNRQGARQPQHF
TRBJ1-2,TRBV7-8,CASSPQTGQERYGYTF
TRBJ2-3,TRBV5-1,CASSLSSGSVADTQYF
TRBJ2-1,TRBV6-5,CASSYGLPNEQFF
TRBJ2-7,TRBV24-1,CATSDFWSSEQYF
TRBJ2-1,TRBV5-1,CASSLGLNSYNEQFF
TRBJ2-7,TRBV28,CASSLAGGRYEQYF
TRBJ1-3,TRBV15,CATLGQARQSAGNTIYF
TRBJ1-1,TRBV20-1,CSASKTGNTEAFF
TRBJ2-7,TRBV7-9,CASSLNTLAGEQYF
TRBJ1-2,TRBV6-6,CASSRLGDRPGRGNYGYTF
TRBJ2-1,TRBV18,CASSPPTGVNEQFF